This section outlines one T cell receptor beta chain sequence together with its context. Controls came from buffy coats of healthy blood donors. The assay was run at survey level. In the original analysis: Productive clonotypes were detectable down to 2.59 x 10-5 frequency. Clones were sequenced by immunoSEQ multiplex PCR, and TCRdb holds only the in-frame ones, with some missing. V and J calls and clone size are given by that table; D and trimming were obtained from the DNA. The table includes around 30,000 clones, more than 60% detected once. The J segment lost 2 bases and the V segment lost 1 base, leaving 4 bases of the junction unmatched. The CDR3 extends over 16 amino acids. CDR1 is SGHAT, CDR2 FQDESV, per germline (reference sequence). The sample originates from a study of STAT5B mutations in CD4+ large granular lymphocyte leukemia. Overall study: Healthy donors showed HLA-associated enrichment of the CDR3 'QG' motif.

Sample: CD4+ T cells from blood buffy coats. This receptor was obtained from a human donor in good health. J is TRBJ2-7 and V is TRBV11-1; the match to TRBD1 covers 11 bases. DNA of the CDR3: TGTGCCAGCAGCTTAGGGACAGGGGGCCGAACCTACGAGCAGTACTTC. It yields the protein CASSLGTGGRTYEQYF.